One sample yielded the 24 T cell receptor beta chains listed below, sequenced in a study of follicular helper T cells after annual influenza vaccination. Sequencing was performed with immunoSEQ multiplex PCR; in TCRdb, only in-frame clones are kept and a portion is missing. The sample lists about 5,600 clones; 84% were seen once. The sample's time point: 2015-2016 season, 7 days after influenza vaccination. The sequences come from CXCR5+ CD38- circulating T follicular helper cells from blood, collected 7 days after influenza vaccination. The subset here: circulating Tfh, non-naive CD4+CXCR5+PD-1+ (ICOS+CD38+ or ICOS-CD38-). Receptors originate from an adult who received the influenza vaccine.

The rearrangement uses TRBV7-2 and TRBJ2-1; TRBD2 might be the D (5 bases). Germline-derived CDR1 and CDR2 are SGHTA and FQGNSA. Trimming took off 5 bases at V and 7 bases at J, with 9 bases between the two ends. CDR3 length: 12 amino acids. CDR3 protein: CASSREWNEQFF. CDR3 DNA: TGTGCCAGCAGCAGGGAGTGGAATGAGCAGTTCTTC.

The V and J genes are TRBV5-1 and TRBJ2-1; TRBD1 agrees at 7 bases. The CDR3 has 14 amino acids. Germline CDR1 reads SGHRS; CDR2 reads YFSETQ. V lost 2 bases to trimming and J lost 10 bases; unmatched junction nucleotides: 9. The CDR3 spells CASSFGQALGEQFF. The CDR3 DNA reads TGCGCCAGCAGCTTCGGACAGGCTCTGGGGGAGCAGTTCTTC.

This clone was seen only once. The chain combines TRBV28 with TRBJ2-1; possible D gene TRBD2, 6 bases. This CDR3 spans 18 amino acids. Germline assignment: CDR1 MDHEN and CDR2 SYDVKM. Trimming cost V 7 bases and J 0 bases, with 22 bases left between them. CDR3 DNA sequence: TGTGCCAGCACGATCGGGCTAGCGTCCATGAGCTCCTACAATGAGCAGTTCTTC. It yields the protein CASTIGLASMSSYNEQFF. Looking up the rest from reference TRBV28 and TRBJ2-1 gives the full variable domain: DVKVTQSSRYLVKRTGEKVFLECVQDMDHENMFWYRQDPGLGLRLIYFSYDVKMKEKGDIPEGYSVSREKKERFSLILESASTNQTSMYLCASTIGLASMSSYNEQFFGPGTRLTVL.

This clone was seen more than once but under ten times. The V gene is TRBV6-1, the J gene TRBJ2-3; TRBD2 matches at 7 bases. Germline values: CDR1 MNHNS, CDR2 SASEGT. This CDR3 has 13 amino acids. Trimming at V came to 7 bases and at J to 1 base, leaving 2 bases not matched to a gene. In nucleotides, the CDR3 is TGTGCCAGCACAAGCGGGGGCACAGATACGCAGTATTTT. Encoded protein: CASTSGGTDTQYF.

The rearrangement joins TRBV19 to TRBJ1-1, with D possibly being TRBD1 (6 bases). This CDR3 is 15 amino acids long. V lost 2 bases and J lost 4, with 14 bases in between. CDR1 and CDR2 from the germline V gene are LNHDA and SQIVND (reference sequence). The CDR3 nucleotides read TGTGCCAGTAGTATAAAGTGGGGGGGCGCCACTGAAGCTTTCTTT. This sequence encodes CASSIKWGGATEAFF.

The chain recombines TRBV28 with TRBJ2-7, with D hard to call. Looked up from germline, CDR1 is MDHEN and CDR2 is SYDVKM. The germline V and J ends were trimmed by 6 bases and 5 bases, with 14 bases remaining between them. The CDR3 covers 13 residues. The CDR3 region is CASSPANRDEQYF. In DNA, the CDR3 is TGTGCCAGCAGCCCGGCGAATCGTGACGAGCAGTACTTC.

This clone appeared once. The genes are TRBV7-2 and TRBJ2-5; D is unclear. CDR1 is SGHTA and CDR2 is FQGNSA in the germline V gene. V lost 6 bases to trimming and J lost 5 bases, with 16 bases between them. The CDR3 loop spans 14 amino acids. The CDR3 sequence is CASSPNSASETQYF. CDR3 in DNA: TGTGCCAGCAGTCCTAACTCCGCCAGTGAGACCCAGTACTTC.

The chain employs TRBV5-1 and TRBJ2-5; D might be TRBD1 (5 bases). The V end was cut by 1 base, the J end by 2 bases, with 12 bases between. The CDR3 contains 15 residues. Germline V CDR1 and CDR2: SGHRS, YFSETQ. Here the CDR3 reads CASSLSLGQQETQYF. The CDR3 nucleotides are TGCGCCAGCAGCTTGTCACTGGGGCAGCAAGAGACCCAGTACTTC.

This clone came up a few times. The chain is built from TRBV2 and TRBJ1-4; D may be TRBD1 (5 bases). The CDR3 runs to 13 residues. The germline CDR1 and CDR2 sequences are SNHLY and FYNNEI. V was cut by 6 bases and J by 8 bases, with 13 bases left in between. The CDR3 protein is CASSLPGHEKLFF. Written as DNA, the CDR3 is TGTGCCAGCAGCCTGCCGGGGCACGAAAAACTGTTTTTT.

The rearrangement uses TRBV7-9 and TRBJ1-2; D perhaps matches TRBD1 (5 bases). This CDR3 has 13 residues. Germline CDR1 and CDR2: SEHNR and FQNEAQ (reference sequence). The ends were cut back, 3 bases at V and 6 bases at J, with 11 bases in the middle. CDR3 protein: CASSFGTEDGYTF. The DNA for the CDR3 is TGTGCCAGCAGCTTCGGGACGGAAGATGGCTACACCTTC. Drawing the rest from reference TRBV7-9 and TRBJ1-2, the complete variable domain is DTGVSQNPRHKITKRGQNVTFRCDPISEHNRLYWYRQTLGQGPEFLTYFQNEAQLEKSRLLSDRFSAERPKGSFSTLEIQRTEQGDSAMYLCASSFGTEDGYTFGSGTRLTVV.

The V gene is TRBV6-5, the J gene TRBJ2-5; 7 bases match TRBD1. CDR1 and CDR2 (germline): MNHEY, SVGAGI. Trimming at V came to 2 bases and at J to 3 bases, leaving 6 bases not matched to a gene. The CDR3 has 15 amino acids. The CDR3 sequence is CASSYLRGLEETQYF. As DNA, the CDR3 is TGTGCCAGCAGTTACCTGAGGGGGCTGGAAGAGACCCAGTACTTC.

V usage is TRBV9 and J usage is TRBJ2-3, with 8 bases lining up with TRBD2. Germline CDR1 is SGDLS and CDR2 is YYNGEE. Germline trimming cut 0 bases from V and 3 bases from J; bases unmatched to any gene: 9. The CDR3 is made up of 17 amino acids. In DNA form, the CDR3 reads TGTGCCAGCAGCGTAGCCGCCGGGACTAGAAGGACAGATACGCAGTATTTT. Its translation: CASSVAAGTRRTDTQYF.

The chain joins TRBV19 to TRBJ2-2; the match to TRBD1 covers 11 bases. The V gene's germline CDR1 is LNHDA and CDR2 SQIVND (reference sequence). The CDR3 runs 15 residues. The J segment lost 8 bases and the V segment lost 7 bases, leaving 9 bases of the junction unmatched. CDR3 DNA sequence: TGTGCCAGTATGAGGACAGGGGGCGGTTCGGGGGAGCTGTTTTTT. It encodes CASMRTGGGSGELFF. The full variable domain, its missing parts supplied by reference TRBV19 and TRBJ2-2, is DGGITQSPKYLFRKEGQNVTLSCEQNLNHDAMYWYRQDPGQGLRLIYYSQIVNDFQKGDIAEGYSVSREKKESFPLTVTSAQKNPTAFYLCASMRTGGGSGELFFGEGSRLTVL.

This rearrangement joins TRBV28 to TRBJ2-7; the D gene is possibly TRBD1 (5 bases). The germline CDR1 and CDR2 sequences are MDHEN and SYDVKM. V lost 2 bases and J lost 4, with 12 bases in between. The CDR3 extends over 14 amino acids. DNA of the CDR3: TGTGCCAGCAGTTTAAGCTACAGGTGGTACGAGCAGTACTTC. Translating it yields CASSLSYRWYEQYF.

The genes are TRBV10-3 and TRBJ1-1; 7 bases are shared with TRBD1. This CDR3 has 14 residues. Germline V gene data show CDR1 as ENHRY and CDR2 as SYGVKD. The J segment lost 5 bases and the V segment lost 0 bases, leaving 3 bases of the junction unmatched. CDR3 nucleotide sequence: TGTGCCATCAGTGAGTCAGGGACAGAGACTGAAGCTTTCTTT. It codes for CAISESGTETEAFF.

The chain recombines TRBV7-2 with TRBJ2-4; 7 nucleotides match TRBD2. CDR1 SGHTA and CDR2 FQGNSA come from the germline V gene. The V segment lost 4 bases and the J segment 8 bases; nucleotides outside the gene matches: 5. The length of the CDR3 is 13 residues. In DNA, the CDR3 is TGTGCCAGCAGCTCCGGACTAGTTGACATTCAGTACTTC. Its protein is CASSSGLVDIQYF. The whole variable domain, remainder taken from reference TRBV7-2 and TRBJ2-4, is GAGVSQSPSNKVTEKGKDVELRCDPISGHTALYWYRQSLGQGLEFLIYFQGNSAPDKSGLPSDRFSAERTGGSVSTLTIQRTQQEDSAVYLCASSSGLVDIQYFGAGTRLSVL.

The chain links TRBV14 to TRBJ2-2; 7 positions agree with TRBD1. V dropped 3 bases and J dropped 4; count of bases not matched to a gene: 8. The CDR3 contains 16 residues. Germline loops: CDR1 SGHDN, CDR2 FVKESK. The CDR3 sequence is CASSHVQGLSTGELFF. As DNA, the CDR3 is TGTGCCAGCAGCCATGTACAGGGGTTGAGCACCGGGGAGCTGTTTTTT. Using reference TRBV14 and TRBJ2-2 for the parts outside the CDR3, the full variable domain is EAGVTQFPSHSVIEKGQTVTLRCDPISGHDNLYWYRRVMGKEIKFLLHFVKESKQDESGMPNNRFLAERTGGTYSTLKVQPAELEDSGVYFCASSHVQGLSTGELFFGEGSRLTVL.

The chain employs TRBV18 and TRBJ2-2; D is uncertain. Trimming took off 3 bases at V and 0 bases at J, with 2 bases between the two ends. Germline values: CDR1 KGHSH, CDR2 LQKENI. This CDR3 spans 13 amino acids. The CDR3 nucleotides are TGTGCCAGCTCACCCTCGAACACCGGGGAGCTGTTTTTT. Protein sequence: CASSPSNTGELFF.

The chain uses TRBV4-2 and TRBJ1-2; TRBD1 is a possible D gene (6 bases). The V gene's germline CDR1 is LGHNA and CDR2 YNFKEQ. Deletions cut 1 base from V and 4 bases from J, with 13 bases between. The CDR3 length is 15 residues. The CDR3 protein is CASSQAEGGAYGYTF. The CDR3 DNA reads as TGTGCCAGCAGCCAAGCCGAGGGGGGAGCCTATGGCTACACCTTC.

The chain carries TRBV21-1 and TRBJ2-7; the table's D gene call, TRBD2, was not cross checked with the DNA. TRBV21-1 is labeled a pseudogene. CDR3 length: 15 amino acids. This chain's CDR3 is CASNSTSGTAYEQYF. Here the CDR3 DNA reads TGTGCCAGCAACTCAACTAGCGGAACCGCCTACGAGCAGTACTTC.

The genes are TRBV6-6 and TRBJ2-2; D is unresolved. This CDR3 has 15 residues. CDR1 and CDR2 from the germline V gene are MNHNY and SVGAGI (reference sequence). V lost 7 bases and J 4 bases, leaving 16 bases between the germline ends. The DNA for the CDR3 is TGTGCCAGCATTGAGGACCCACAGTTCACCGGGGAGCTGTTTTTT. It yields the protein CASIEDPQFTGELFF.

The V gene is TRBV2, the J gene TRBJ2-3; 7 bases agree with TRBD2. V lost 9 bases, J lost 0 bases, and 6 bases stayed unmatched. CDR3 size: 14 residues. The germline gives CDR1 SNHLY, CDR2 FYNNEI. The CDR3 DNA follows: TGTGCCAGGGGGGGAGGGACCAGCACAGATACGCAGTATTTT. Translated, it gives CARGGGTSTDTQYF.

This chain joins TRBV6-6 and TRBJ2-3; D is perhaps TRBD1 (6 bases). CDR1 and CDR2 (germline): MNHNY, SVGAGI (reference sequence). CDR3 length: 12 residues. V was shortened by 4 bases and J by 5 bases, with 7 bases between the two germline ends. The CDR3 DNA sequence: TGTGCCAGCAGTTCCAGGGGAGATACGCAGTATTTT. Protein sequence: CASSSRGDTQYF.

The chain is built from TRBV11-3 and TRBJ1-1; D uncertain. This CDR3 spans 13 amino acids. Trimming removed 0 bases from V and 1 base from J, with 3 bases in between. Germline V gives CDR1 SGHNT, CDR2 YENEEA. The CDR3 spells CASSLERNTEAFF. Written as DNA, the CDR3 is TGTGCCAGCAGCTTAGAAAGGAACACTGAAGCTTTCTTT.